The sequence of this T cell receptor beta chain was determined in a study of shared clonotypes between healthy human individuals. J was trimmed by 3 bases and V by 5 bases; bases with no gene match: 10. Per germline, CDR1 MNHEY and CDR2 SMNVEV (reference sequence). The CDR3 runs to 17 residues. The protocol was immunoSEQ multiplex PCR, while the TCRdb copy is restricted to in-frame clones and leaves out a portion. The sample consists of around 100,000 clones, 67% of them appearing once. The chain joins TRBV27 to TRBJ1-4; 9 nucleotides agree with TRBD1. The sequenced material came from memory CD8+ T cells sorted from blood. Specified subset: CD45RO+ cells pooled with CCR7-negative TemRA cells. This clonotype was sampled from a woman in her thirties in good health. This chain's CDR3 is CASSKQGASIANEKLFF. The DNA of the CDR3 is TGTGCCAGCAGTAAACAGGGGGCGAGTATAGCTAATGAAAAACTGTTTTTT.